The 26 T cell receptor beta chains in this list originate from one sample, sequenced in a study of T cell responses to AZD1222 COVID-19 vaccine. The protocol was immunoSEQ multiplex PCR, while the TCRdb copy is restricted to in-frame clones and leaves out a portion. Of 120,000 or so clones listed, roughly 88% are singletons. Here the sequenced sample was peripheral blood, taken on day 0 of AZD1222 vaccination. These receptors were obtained from an adult in good health.

The chain joins TRBV7-2 to TRBJ2-7; D tentatively reads TRBD1 or TRBD2 (5 bases each). Germline V gene lookup returns CDR1 SGHTA and CDR2 FQGNSA. CDR3 length equals 17 residues. Trimming removed 0 bases at V and 7 bases at J, with 22 bases between. The CDR3 region is CASSLAGAAVGRGEQYF. The CDR3, as DNA: TGTGCCAGCAGCTTAGCTGGTGCGGCAGTGGGACGAGGGGAGCAGTACTTC.

The genes are TRBV4-3 and TRBJ1-1; D unclear. Deletions cut 1 base from V and 4 bases from J, with 7 bases between. CDR3 length: 13 amino acids. In germline, CDR1 is LGHNA, CDR2 YSLEER. The CDR3 DNA is TGCGCCAGCAGCCAAGTTGTCGGCACTGAAGCTTTCTTT. Protein sequence: CASSQVVGTEAFF.

The rearrangement uses TRBV11-1 and TRBJ1-2; D possibly corresponds to TRBD1 (6 bases). The V end lost 5 bases, the J end lost 2 bases, and 12 bases lay between the germline ends. This CDR3 has 14 amino acids. The germline V gene encodes CDR1 SGHAT and CDR2 FQDESV (reference sequence). The CDR3 nucleotides read TGTGCCAGCAGCCCACCGGACAGCAACTATGGCTACACCTTC. It codes for CASSPPDSNYGYTF.

The rearrangement links TRBV11-2 to TRBJ1-3; D remains unclear. CDR1 is SGHAT and CDR2 is FQNNGV in the germline V gene. V was trimmed by 0 bases and J by 4 bases, leaving 4 bases between them. The CDR3 runs 13 residues. The CDR3 region has the DNA TGTGCCAGCAGCTTAGATGAAGGAAACACCATATATTTT. Its protein is CASSLDEGNTIYF.

Only one count was recorded for this clone. The V and J genes are TRBV6-2 or TRBV6-3 and TRBJ2-2, with D possibly matching TRBD1 (6 bases). Germline CDR1 reads MNHEY; CDR2 reads SVGEGT. The CDR3 contains 15 residues. The V end was cut by 5 bases, the J end by 4 bases, with 14 bases between. DNA for the CDR3: TGTGCCAGCAGTACCTTACAGGGAAGCACCGGGGAGCTGTTTTTT. Encoded protein: CASSTLQGSTGELFF.

The V gene is TRBV12-3 or TRBV12-4, the J gene TRBJ1-1; D ambiguous. V was cut by 4 bases and J by 2 bases, with 8 bases left in between. The CDR3 spans 13 residues. This CDR3 reads CASSYGPNTEAFF. Here the CDR3 DNA reads TGTGCCAGCAGTTACGGCCCCAACACTGAAGCTTTCTTT.

The CDR3 here is CASSLRPREDIQYF. In DNA, the CDR3 is TGTGCCAGCAGCTTGCGGCCGCGGGAGGACATTCAGTACTTC. The chain is built from TRBV5-4 and TRBJ2-4, with 8 bases fitting TRBD2. V lost 1 base to trimming and J lost 8 bases; unmatched junction nucleotides: 5. In germline, CDR1 is SGHNT, CDR2 YYREEE (reference sequence). CDR3 length equals 14 residues.

This clone was counted a single time. The V call is TRBV5-6, the J call TRBJ1-2, with 7 bases fitting TRBD1. CDR3 length: 14 amino acids. Looked up from germline, CDR1 is SGHDT and CDR2 is YYEEEE. Trimming cost V 4 bases and J 2 bases; bases outside gene matches: 5. Here the CDR3 reads CASSPTGVNYGYTF. In DNA form, the CDR3 reads TGTGCCAGCAGCCCCACAGGGGTGAACTATGGCTACACCTTC.

V and J are TRBV3-1 (or the pseudogene TRBV3-2) and TRBJ2-1; tentatively, D is TRBD1 (5 bases). The CDR3 contains 12 residues. V lost 3 bases, J lost 10 bases, and 10 bases lay in between. CDR1 is LGHDT and CDR2 is YNNKEL in the germline V gene (reference sequence). CDR3 amino acids: CASSQAKGEQFF. The CDR3 DNA reads TGTGCCAGCAGCCAGGCCAAGGGGGAGCAGTTCTTC.

This chain connects TRBV18 to TRBJ2-7, with D tentatively TRBD2 (6 bases). Trimming shortened V by 3 bases and J by 0 bases, and 12 bases separated the two germline ends. Germline CDR1 KGHSH, CDR2 LQKENI. CDR3 size: 15 residues. CDR3 DNA sequence: TGTGCCAGCTCACCCCCCGGGGGTTACTCCTACGAGCAGTACTTC. Protein sequence: CASSPPGGYSYEQYF.

The V call is TRBV7-8, the J call TRBJ2-7; D gene unclear. Germline V lookup: CDR1 SGHVS, CDR2 FQNEAQ. The CDR3 is 12 residues long. The ends were cut back, 2 bases at V and 4 bases at J, with 6 bases in the middle. The CDR3 DNA is TGTGCCAGCAGCTTATACGTTTACGAGCAGTACTTC. It encodes CASSLYVYEQYF.

This clone was seen just once. V and J are TRBV21-1 and TRBJ1-4. TRBV21-1 is classified as a pseudogene. The CDR3 sequence is 17 residues long. The CDR3 loop reads CASSKEGGSTTNEKLFF. In DNA, the CDR3 is TGTGCCAGCAGCAAAGAGGGGGGATCTACAACTAATGAAAAACTGTTTTTT.

This clone came up a few times. The junction departs from the called germline gene at one end, perhaps through a read error. This chain links TRBV7-3 with TRBJ2-2, with D perhaps TRBD1 (6 bases). Germline V gene sequence: CDR1 SGHTA, CDR2 FQGTGA. This CDR3 contains 15 residues. CDR3 bases: TGTGCCAGCAGCCTAACCGCGAGGGGGACCGGGGAGCTGTTTTTT. Translation gives CASSLTARGTGELFF.

CDR3 sequence: CASSGSRDTEQFF. The DNA of the CDR3 is TGTGCCAGCAGTGGAAGTAGGGACACTGAGCAGTTCTTC. This chain joins TRBV2 and TRBJ2-1, with D possibly matching TRBD1 (6 bases). The CDR3 has 13 amino acids. The ends were cut back, 4 bases at V and 9 bases at J, with 13 bases in the middle. Germline V lookup: CDR1 SNHLY, CDR2 FYNNEI.

For the CDR3, the DNA is TGTGCCAGTGTTAGCGACACTGAAGCTTTCTTT. It specifies CASVSDTEAFF. The chain links TRBV28 to TRBJ1-1, with no clear D. The CDR3 totals 11 residues. V lost 9 bases, J lost 3 bases, and 8 bases lay in between. CDR1 is MDHEN and CDR2 is SYDVKM in the germline V gene.

The chain uses TRBV6-5 and TRBJ2-2; D uncertain. The CDR3 spans 13 residues. V was clipped by 6 bases and J by 2 bases, with 7 bases between them. The germline V gene encodes CDR1 MNHEY and CDR2 SVGAGI. The CDR3 coding sequence is TGTGCCAGCAGGGCCAAAAACACCGGGGAGCTGTTTTTT. Translating it yields CASRAKNTGELFF.

V gene TRBV7-9 combines with J gene TRBJ1-5; weak D call: TRBD1 (6 bases). This CDR3 comprises 15 residues. The V end was cut by 5 bases, the J end by 5 bases, with 16 bases between. CDR1 and CDR2 (germline): SEHNR, FQNEAQ (reference sequence). The CDR3 DNA sequence: TGTGCCAGCAGCCAAACAGGGAGAGCGGATCAGCCCCAGCATTTT. As protein: CASSQTGRADQPQHF.

V gene TRBV4-1 combines with J gene TRBJ2-7; D perhaps matches TRBD2 (5 bases). The CDR3 has 15 amino acids. Germline V gene sequence: CDR1 MGHRA, CDR2 YSYEKL. With 0 bases removed from V and 4 bases from J, the gap between germline ends came to 13 bases. The DNA for the CDR3 is TGCGCCAGCAGCCAAGATACCCTTTCGGGGTACGAGCAGTACTTC. Its protein product is CASSQDTLSGYEQYF.

The genes are TRBV28 and TRBJ1-2; TRBD1 is a possible D gene (6 bases). Germline V gene lookup returns CDR1 MDHEN and CDR2 SYDVKM. There are 15 residues in the CDR3. Trimming shortened V by 6 bases and J by 2 bases, and 16 bases separated the two germline ends. CDR3 sequence reads: CASSSAPRGNYGYTF. CDR3 nucleotides: TGTGCCAGCAGCAGCGCCCCCAGGGGCAACTATGGCTACACCTTC.

The chain joins TRBV28 to TRBJ1-2; 9 bases match TRBD1. V lost 8 bases, J lost 7 bases, and 8 bases stayed unmatched. This CDR3 has 13 residues. CDR1 and CDR2 (germline): MDHEN, SYDVKM. Here the CDR3 DNA reads TGTGCCAGCGGCACAGGGGGCGGGGTTGGCTACACCTTC. Translating it yields CASGTGGGVGYTF.

V usage is TRBV6-2 or TRBV6-3 and J usage is TRBJ1-2, with D hard to call. V was shortened by 2 bases and J by 8 bases, with 9 bases between the two germline ends. This CDR3 has 12 amino acids. Looked up from germline, CDR1 is MNHEY and CDR2 is SVGEGT. CDR3 sequence: CASSYTGRGYTF. CDR3 in DNA: TGTGCCAGCAGTTACACCGGCCGGGGCTACACCTTC.

This chain links TRBV6-5 with TRBJ1-3, with a weak D call TRBD1 (5 bases). CDR3 size: 14 residues. The germline V and J ends were trimmed by 6 bases and 2 bases, with 11 bases remaining between them. Germline loops: CDR1 MNHEY, CDR2 SVGAGI. The chain's CDR3 is CASRRPGPGNTIYF. The CDR3 region has the DNA TGTGCCAGCAGGAGACCGGGGCCTGGAAACACCATATATTTT.

The chain couples TRBV3-1 (or the pseudogene TRBV3-2) to TRBJ1-6; D unclear. The V gene lost 1 base and the J gene lost 14 bases, with 12 bases spanning the gap. The CDR3 sequence is 13 residues long. Germline assignment: CDR1 LGHDT and CDR2 YNNKEL (reference sequence). Here the CDR3 reads CASSQGTSGSLHF. The CDR3 DNA reads as TGTGCCAGCAGCCAAGGGACCTCGGGGTCCCTCCACTTT.

The rearrangement links TRBV19 to TRBJ2-1; D might be TRBD1 (6 bases). Germline CDR1 is LNHDA and CDR2 is SQIVND (reference sequence). Trimming shortened V by 4 bases and J by 12 bases, and 22 bases separated the two germline ends. The CDR3 totals 15 residues. CDR3 loop: CASSTSGTPQKGQFF. For the CDR3, the DNA is TGTGCCAGTAGTACCTCCGGGACACCACAAAAAGGGCAGTTCTTC.

The chain links TRBV6-5 to TRBJ2-5; 10 nucleotides align to TRBD2. The CDR3 covers 15 residues. Germline V gene sequence: CDR1 MNHEY, CDR2 SVGAGI. The V and J ends lost 6 bases and 5 bases, in that order; junction bases with no gene match: 9. The CDR3 sequence: CASSRSGGAGETQYF. The CDR3 DNA reads as TGTGCCAGCAGCAGAAGCGGGGGGGCTGGGGAGACCCAGTACTTC.

The rearrangement links TRBV5-4 to TRBJ1-1; D unclear. The CDR3 is 15 residues long. The germline V gene encodes CDR1 SGHNT and CDR2 YYREEE (reference sequence). Deletions cut 2 bases from V and 1 base from J, with 12 bases between. The CDR3 DNA reads as TGTGCCAGCAGCTTTTCCCTAGTCCCGAACACTGAAGCTTTCTTT. Residues: CASSFSLVPNTEAFF.